This TCR beta chain came from a study of shared clonotypes between healthy human individuals. General observations from the study: Non-shared clonotypes showed lower generation probabilities than clonotypes common to all four donors.

The test was conducted at deep level. Every subset had its genomic DNA shared out evenly among several immunoSEQ plates. The table came from immunoSEQ multiplex PCR; TCRdb's copy has only in-frame clones and leaves some out. The profile shows 1,500,000 or so clones, about 98.5% of them singletons. Adult donors, all healthy and HIV-negative, had no recent acute infections or vaccinations. The germline gives CDR1 SGHNT, CDR2 YENEEA. With 3 bases clipped from V and 5 bases from J, the junction kept 1 base outside the gene matches. CDR3 length equals 13 residues. A remark on this clone: Its specificity is unknown.

The source of this sequence is a man aged 25-45 years in good health. The J gene is TRBJ2-1, the V gene TRBV11-3; 7 bases align to TRBD1. The sample taken for sequencing was naive CD4+ T cells sorted from blood. The subset was: CD45RA+ positively selected. In DNA form, the CDR3 reads TGTGCCAGCAGCTTCGACAGGGACAATGAGCAGTTCTTC. Translating it yields CASSFDRDNEQFF.